The 22 T cell receptor beta chains below were found in one sample sequenced in a study of blood T cell repertoires in COVID-19. Profiling relied on immunoSEQ multiplex PCR, and the TCRdb table lists in-frame clones only, not all of them. This table holds just over 650,000 clones, around 90% found once. Material for sequencing was peripheral blood. All receptors derive from a woman under 30 with acute or convalescent COVID-19.

J is TRBJ1-4 and V is TRBV9; D might be TRBD1 (5 bases). The CDR3 length is 14 residues. Looked up from germline, CDR1 is SGDLS and CDR2 is YYNGEE. V was shortened by 2 bases and J by 8 bases, with 13 bases between the two germline ends. This chain's CDR3 is CASSVGGAREKLFF. The CDR3 DNA reads as TGTGCCAGCAGCGTTGGAGGGGCGCGAGAAAAACTGTTTTTT.

A few counts support this clone. This chain uses TRBV19 with TRBJ2-7; 7 bases agree with TRBD1. The J segment lost 5 bases and the V segment lost 4 bases, leaving 5 bases of the junction unmatched. CDR1 LNHDA and CDR2 SQIVND come from the germline V gene (reference sequence). This CDR3 is 13 amino acids long. Here the CDR3 DNA reads TGTGCCAGTAGTAGCGCGACAGGGAACGAGCAGTACTTC. Its protein product is CASSSATGNEQYF.

V is TRBV12-3 or TRBV12-4 and J is TRBJ1-2; the match to TRBD1 covers 10 bases. V dropped 2 bases and J dropped 12; count of bases not matched to a gene: 3. This CDR3 spans 12 amino acids. CDR3 region: CASSLTGQGDTF. CDR3 DNA sequence: TGTGCCAGCAGTTTAACAGGACAGGGGGACACCTTC.

V gene TRBV6-5 combines with J gene TRBJ2-3; D perhaps matches TRBD2 (6 bases). Germline CDR1 is MNHEY and CDR2 is SVGAGI. V was clipped by 0 bases and J by 6 bases, with 13 bases between them. This CDR3 region has 15 residues. The CDR3 DNA sequence: TGTGCCAGCAGTTACTCCGGGGGACCGTGGGATACGCAGTATTTT. The encoded protein is CASSYSGGPWDTQYF.

The V gene is TRBV10-3, the J gene TRBJ1-2, with 7 bases that match TRBD1. The germline CDR1 and CDR2 sequences are ENHRY and SYGVKD. V was pared by 3 bases and J by 8 bases, with 6 bases of the junction left unmatched. The CDR3 covers 13 residues. CDR3 protein: CAISELQGKGYTF. In nucleotides, the CDR3 is TGTGCCATCAGTGAATTACAGGGGAAAGGCTACACCTTC.

The chain has TRBV11-2 and TRBJ1-2; 7 bases are shared with TRBD1. Trimming removed 5 bases from V and 3 bases from J; junction bases left unmatched: 3. Germline V gives CDR1 SGHAT, CDR2 FQNNGV. The CDR3 sequence is 13 residues long. CDR3 coding DNA: TGTGCCAGCAGCCTACAGGGGTACTATGGCTACACCTTC. Translation gives CASSLQGYYGYTF.

This rearrangement joins TRBV6-5 to TRBJ2-3; TRBD2 agrees at 7 bases. V shed 7 bases, J shed 4 bases, and the junction held 8 bases outside the gene matches. This CDR3 has 14 amino acids. Germline CDR1 is MNHEY and CDR2 is SVGAGI. The DNA of the CDR3 is TGTGCCAGCAAAGCCCCGGGAGGCCCAGATACGCAGTATTTT. Residues: CASKAPGGPDTQYF.

The chain employs TRBV18 and TRBJ1-3; D call uncertain. Germline V gives CDR1 KGHSH, CDR2 LQKENI. Trimming removed 4 bases from V and 0 bases from J, with 4 bases in between. The CDR3 sequence is 13 residues long. CDR3 residues: CASSLSSGNTIYF. The CDR3 DNA reads as TGTGCCAGCTCACTATCCTCTGGAAACACCATATATTTT.

The CDR3 DNA sequence: TGCGCCATGGACAGGGCGGTCTACGAGCAGTACTTC. Translating gives CAMDRAVYEQYF. The genes are TRBV10-1 and TRBJ2-7; 8 nucleotides match TRBD1. Germline values: CDR1 WNHNN, CDR2 SYGVQD (reference sequence). V shed 10 bases and J 3 bases; nucleotides not matched to a gene: 5. There are 12 residues in the CDR3.

This chain connects TRBV9 to TRBJ2-7; TRBD1 matches 10 bases. The CDR3 length is 15 residues. Germline V lookup: CDR1 SGDLS, CDR2 YYNGEE. V shed 0 bases and J 6 bases; nucleotides not matched to a gene: 6. CDR3 DNA sequence: TGTGCCAGCAGCGTAGGGGGACAGGGGATGCGCGAGCAGTACTTC. Residues: CASSVGGQGMREQYF.

The chain has TRBV25-1 and TRBJ1-1; 10 bases fit TRBD1. V trimming: 7 bases; J trimming: 5 bases; junction bases outside the gene matches: 7. The germline gives CDR1 MGHDK, CDR2 SYGVNS. CDR3 length: 14 amino acids. The CDR3 spells CASTFGQGVTEAFF. The CDR3 nucleotides read TGTGCCAGCACCTTCGGACAGGGGGTAACTGAAGCTTTCTTT.

The chain employs TRBV12-3 or TRBV12-4 and TRBJ2-1; 9 bases are a match to TRBD1. The CDR3 has 13 amino acids. The V and J ends lost 1 base and 10 bases, in that order; junction bases with no gene match: 2. The CDR3 DNA sequence: TGTGCCAGCAGTTTAGAAGGGACAGGGGAGCAGTTCTTC. This translates into CASSLEGTGEQFF.

This clone was detected once. The gene calls are TRBV6-5 and TRBJ1-1, with 9 bases fitting TRBD1. V was clipped by 6 bases and J by 6 bases; unmatched bases: 5. Germline values: CDR1 MNHEY, CDR2 SVGAGI. This CDR3 spans 13 amino acids. In DNA form, the CDR3 reads TGTGCCAGCAGGACAGGGGGTGTCCCTGAAGCTTTCTTT. This sequence encodes CASRTGGVPEAFF.

The chain has TRBV27 and TRBJ2-1; D may be TRBD1 (5 bases). Trimming cost V 1 base and J 5 bases, with 9 bases left between them. The CDR3 loop spans 14 amino acids. From germline, CDR1 is MNHEY and CDR2 SMNVEV (reference sequence). The CDR3 DNA follows: TGTGCCAGCAGTTTATTCAGGGTCCACAATGAGCAGTTCTTC. Protein product: CASSLFRVHNEQFF.

The chain is built from TRBV19 and TRBJ1-6, with 10 bases that match TRBD1. This CDR3 is 17 amino acids long. CDR1 is LNHDA and CDR2 is SQIVND in the germline V gene (reference sequence). Unmatched junction bases numbered 6, after V lost 7 bases and J lost 0 bases. CDR3 amino acids: CASTPGTGVSYNSPLHF. Here the CDR3 DNA reads TGTGCCAGTACCCCCGGGACAGGGGTCTCCTATAATTCACCCCTCCACTTT.

The chain recombines TRBV5-8 with TRBJ2-7, with D maybe TRBD1 (5 bases). The CDR3 has 15 residues. The germline V gene encodes CDR1 SGHTS and CDR2 YDEGEE. Trimming shortened V by 0 bases and J by 2 bases, and 12 bases separated the two germline ends. In DNA, the CDR3 is TGTGCCAGCAGCTTGGTCAGGGTGATAACCTACGAGCAGTACTTC. It encodes CASSLVRVITYEQYF.

The rearrangement links TRBV9 to TRBJ1-2; D is ambiguous. The V gene's germline CDR1 is SGDLS and CDR2 YYNGEE. The V and J ends lost 4 bases and 0 bases respectively, with 13 bases between them. The CDR3 extends over 15 amino acids. The CDR3 nucleotides are TGTGCCAGCAGCCCCCAGACGGAGGCTAACTATGGCTACACCTTC. It encodes CASSPQTEANYGYTF.

This chain joins TRBV6-2 or TRBV6-3 and TRBJ1-2; D ambiguous. The CDR3 sequence is 14 residues long. Germline CDR1 reads MNHEY; CDR2 reads SVGEGT. Trimming pared 2 bases from V and 5 bases from J, leaving 12 bases between. CDR3 sequence (DNA): TGTGCCAGCAGTTACAGTGTGAGCGGGTATGGCTACACCTTC. Translating gives CASSYSVSGYGYTF.

The V and J genes are TRBV5-6 and TRBJ1-1; 10 nucleotides agree with TRBD1. Germline CDR1 is SGHDT and CDR2 is YYEEEE. The CDR3 consists of 17 residues. The V gene end was trimmed by 2 bases and the J gene end by 0 bases; junction bases not matched to a gene: 7. The DNA of the CDR3 is TGTGCCAGCAGCTTCCGGGACAGGGGCCCCCTGAACACTGAAGCTTTCTTT. This translates into CASSFRDRGPLNTEAFF.

The V and J genes are TRBV19 and TRBJ2-5; the match to TRBD2 covers 8 bases. Germline V gene sequence: CDR1 LNHDA, CDR2 SQIVND (reference sequence). The ends lost 6 bases at V and 5 bases at J; junction bases unmatched: 5. The length of the CDR3 is 13 residues. CDR3 sequence reads: CASRAGGTETQYF. The CDR3 bases are TGTGCCAGTAGGGCGGGGGGCACGGAGACCCAGTACTTC.

This chain joins TRBV6-5 and TRBJ2-7; 7 bases align to TRBD1. The CDR3 spans 14 residues. Looked up from germline, CDR1 is MNHEY and CDR2 is SVGAGI. The V gene end was trimmed by 8 bases and the J gene end by 5 bases; junction bases not matched to a gene: 12. This CDR3 is CASGRAGQDDEQYF. The CDR3 nucleotides read TGTGCCAGCGGCAGAGCTGGACAGGATGACGAGCAGTACTTC.

The chain combines TRBV5-6 with TRBJ2-7; possibly TRBD2 for D (6 bases). The CDR3 totals 14 residues. The V end was cut by 0 bases, the J end by 4 bases, with 11 bases between. Germline CDR1 and CDR2: SGHDT and YYEEEE. The CDR3 DNA follows: TGTGCCAGCAGCTTGGCAGGGACTCCTTACGAGCAGTACTTC. Its translation: CASSLAGTPYEQYF.